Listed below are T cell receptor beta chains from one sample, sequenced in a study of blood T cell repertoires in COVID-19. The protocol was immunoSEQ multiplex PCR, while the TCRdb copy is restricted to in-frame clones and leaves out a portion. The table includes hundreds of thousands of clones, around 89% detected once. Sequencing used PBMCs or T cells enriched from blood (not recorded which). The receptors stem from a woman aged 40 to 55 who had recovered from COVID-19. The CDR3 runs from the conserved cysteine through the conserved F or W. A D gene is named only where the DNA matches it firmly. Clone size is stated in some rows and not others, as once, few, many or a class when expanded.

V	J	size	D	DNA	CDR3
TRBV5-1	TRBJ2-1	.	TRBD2	TGCGCCAGCAGCCGAAAGAGACTAGCGGGAGACGGCGAGATCGATGAGCAGTTCTTC	CASSRKRLAGDGEIDEQFF
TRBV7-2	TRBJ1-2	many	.	TGTGCCAGCAGCCAACGAGTATACAGTCCAGTTGGCTACACCTTC	CASSQRVYSPVGYTF
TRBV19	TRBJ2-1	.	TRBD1	TGTGCCAGTAGTATAGGGACAGGGAGTAGGAATGAGCAGTTCTTC	CASSIGTGSRNEQFF
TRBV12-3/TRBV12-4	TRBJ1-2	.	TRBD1	TGTGCCAGCAGTTTGGGGACAGGGGGTGGCTACACCTTC	CASSLGTGGGYTF
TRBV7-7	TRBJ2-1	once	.	TGTGCTAGCAGCTTAACGGGCGGGAACTACAATGAGCAGTTCTTC	CASSLTGGNYNEQFF
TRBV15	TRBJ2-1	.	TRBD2	TGTGCCACCAGCAGGGACTCCGGACTAGCGGGGTACAATGAGCAGTTCTTC	CATSRDSGLAGYNEQFF
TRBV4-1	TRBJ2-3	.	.	TGCGCCAGCAGCCAAGACAAAGCGGGACACACAGATACGCAGTATTTT	CASSQDKAGHTDTQYF
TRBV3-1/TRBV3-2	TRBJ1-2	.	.	TGTGCCAGCAGCCAAGCCGGTCTATTCCCTTCTAACTATGGCTACACCTTC	CASSQAGLFPSNYGYTF
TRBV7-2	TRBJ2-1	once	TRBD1	TGTGCCAGCAGCATGGACAGGGGTAATGAGCAGTTCTTC	CASSMDRGNEQFF
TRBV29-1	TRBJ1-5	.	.	TGCAGCGTTGCAGACCGGGGAGATCAGCCCCAGCATTTT	CSVADRGDQPQHF
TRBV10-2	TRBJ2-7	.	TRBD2	TGCGCCAGCAACGCGGGAGTAAGTAACGAGCAGTACTTC	CASNAGVSNEQYF
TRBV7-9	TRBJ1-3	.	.	TGTGCCAGCAGCCCAAAGCAGGGCCTTCCCGGAAACACCATATATTTT	CASSPKQGLPGNTIYF
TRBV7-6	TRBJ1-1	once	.	TGTGCCAGCAGCTTAGCACAGGGGAACACTGAAGCTTTCTTT	CASSLAQGNTEAFF
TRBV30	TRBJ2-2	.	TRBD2	TGTGCCTGGAGTGTACCCCTTCCGGGCGGGAGAATCAGGGAGCTGTTTTTT	CAWSVPLPGGRIRELFF
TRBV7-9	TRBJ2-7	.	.	TGTGCCAGCAGCTCCCCGACTAGCTACGAGCAGTACTTC	CASSSPTSYEQYF
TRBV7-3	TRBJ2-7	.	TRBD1	TGTGCCAGCAGTCTGACAGGGGGAATATACGAGCAGTACTTC	CASSLTGGIYEQYF
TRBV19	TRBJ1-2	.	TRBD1	TGTGCCAGTAGTTGGACAGGTGACTATGGCTACACCTTC	CASSWTGDYGYTF
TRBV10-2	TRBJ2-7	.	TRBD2	TGCGCCAGCAGAGGCAGCGGGGCCTACGAGCAGTACTTC	CASRGSGAYEQYF
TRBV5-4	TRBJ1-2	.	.	TGTGCCAGCAGCCCCCCCCAGGGCCATGGCTACACCTTC	CASSPPQGHGYTF
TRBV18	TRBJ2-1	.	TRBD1	TGTGCCAGCTCACCTTTCGGGACAGGGTCTACTGAGCAGTTCTTC	CASSPFGTGSTEQFF
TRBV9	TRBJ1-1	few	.	TGTGCCAGCAGCGTAAGGCTCACCGGGGAAGCTTTCTTT	CASSVRLTGEAFF
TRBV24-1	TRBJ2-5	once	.	TGTGCCACCCGGGGGGCGGGGGAGGAGACCCAGTACTTC	CATRGAGEETQYF
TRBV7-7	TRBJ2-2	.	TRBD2	TGTGCTAGCAGCGAGAAACTAGCGTGGGCGAACACCGGGGAGCTGTTTTTT	CASSEKLAWANTGELFF
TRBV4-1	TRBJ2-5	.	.	TGCGCCAGCAGCCATCCCCAGGGGCAGGTCCAAGAGACCCAGTACTTC	CASSHPQGQVQETQYF
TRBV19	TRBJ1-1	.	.	TGTGCCAGTAAGGGAGGGACCCCCGTTGACTTCATGAACACTGAAGCTTTCTTT	CASKGGTPVDFMNTEAFF
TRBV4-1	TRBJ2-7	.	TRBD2	TGCGCCAGCAGCCAAGATGCGGCTAGCGGGAGAAGCTCCTACGAGCAGTACTTC	CASSQDAASGRSSYEQYF
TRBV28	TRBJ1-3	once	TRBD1	TGTGCCAGCAGTTCCCCCGGACAGGGGGCTGGAAACACCATATATTTT	CASSSPGQGAGNTIYF
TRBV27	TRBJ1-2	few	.	TGTGCCAGCGGACCATCAAGAGAGGGTGGCTACACCTTC	CASGPSREGGYTF
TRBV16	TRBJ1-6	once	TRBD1	TGTGCCAGCAGCCAATTGGGGACAGCTAATTCACCCCTCCACTTT	CASSQLGTANSPLHF
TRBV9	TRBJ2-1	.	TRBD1	TGTGCCAGCACTCCCCGTGGGACAGACTACAATGAGCAGTTCTTC	CASTPRGTDYNEQFF
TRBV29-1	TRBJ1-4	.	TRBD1	TGCAGCGTTGGAGTGGGGGGACAGGCGATTGAAAAACTGTTTTTT	CSVGVGGQAIEKLFF
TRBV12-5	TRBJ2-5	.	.	TGTGCTAGTGGTTCGGGACAACCTCAAGAGACCCAGTACTTC	CASGSGQPQETQYF
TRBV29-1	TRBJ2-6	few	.	TGCAGCGTTGGAATAGGGGCGACGGGGGCCAACGTCCTGACTTTC	CSVGIGATGANVLTF
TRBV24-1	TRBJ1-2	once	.	TGTGCCACCAGTGATCCCGGGACAAATGAGCCTGGCTACACCTTC	CATSDPGTNEPGYTF
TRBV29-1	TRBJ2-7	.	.	TGCAGCGTTGAAGAGGACAGTCCCTACGAGCAGTACTTC	CSVEEDSPYEQYF
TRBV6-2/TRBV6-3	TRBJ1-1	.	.	TGTGCCAGCAGCACACAGGGGAACACTGAAGCTTTCTTT	CASSTQGNTEAFF
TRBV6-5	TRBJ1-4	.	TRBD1	TGTGCCAGCAGAGAGACAGGGCCTAATGAAAAACTGTTTTTT	CASRETGPNEKLFF
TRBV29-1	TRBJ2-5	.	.	TGCAGCGTTGAGGGGCTAGCGCGTGAGACCCAGTACTTC	CSVEGLARETQYF
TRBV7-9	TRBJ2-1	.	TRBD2	TGTGCCAGCAGCTTAGTGCAAGCGGGGGCATATGAGCAGTTCTTC	CASSLVQAGAYEQFF
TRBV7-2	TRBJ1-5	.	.	TGTGCCAGCAGTCTACAGGGATTAGTCAATCAGCCCCAGCATTTT	CASSLQGLVNQPQHF
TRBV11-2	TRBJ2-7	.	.	TGTGCCAGCAGCTCCCGCGCTTATCTCCCTACCTACGAGCAGTACTTC	CASSSRAYLPTYEQYF
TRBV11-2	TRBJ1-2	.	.	TGTGCCAGCAGCTTAGACCAGAACTATGGCTACACCTTC	CASSLDQNYGYTF
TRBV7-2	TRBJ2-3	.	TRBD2	TGTGCCAGCAGCGATAGCGGGAGTGAACCAGATACGCAGTATTTT	CASSDSGSEPDTQYF
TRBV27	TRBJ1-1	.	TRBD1	TGTGCCAGCAGTCTCCAGGGGGCGCCCATCAATGAAGCTTTCTTT	CASSLQGAPINEAFF
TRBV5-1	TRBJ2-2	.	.	TGCGCCAGCAATCGCGACGGGGAGCTGTTTTTT	CASNRDGELFF
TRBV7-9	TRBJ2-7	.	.	TGTGCCAGCAGGGGGGGCTCCTACGAGCAGTACTTC	CASRGGSYEQYF
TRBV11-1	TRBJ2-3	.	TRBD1	TGTGCCAGCAGCCCGGACAGGCCAGATACGCAGTATTTT	CASSPDRPDTQYF
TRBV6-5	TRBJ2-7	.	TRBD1	TGTGCCAGCAGTTTCTCCGACAGGGGAGAGACCTACGAGCAGTACTTC	CASSFSDRGETYEQYF
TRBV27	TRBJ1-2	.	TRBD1	TGTGCCAGCAGTCATCAACCGGGACAGGGGATCTATGGCTACACCTTC	CASSHQPGQGIYGYTF
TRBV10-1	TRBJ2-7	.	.	TGCGCCAGCAGTGAGGACAGCTTGAGGGAGCAGTACTTC	CASSEDSLREQYF
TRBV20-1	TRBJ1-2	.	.	TGCAGTGCTAGAGGGGGGGGCGGCTACACCTTC	CSARGGGGYTF
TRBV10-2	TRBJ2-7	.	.	TGCGCCAGCAGTGAAGCCCTAGCGTTGGACGAGCAGTACTTC	CASSEALALDEQYF
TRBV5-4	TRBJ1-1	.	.	TGTGCCAGCAGCTTGACGAAGCAGGTGAACACTGAAGCTTTCTTT	CASSLTKQVNTEAFF
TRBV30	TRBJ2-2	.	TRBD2	TGTGCCTACCTGGGGACTAGTAGGTTCGGGGAGCTGTTTTTT	CAYLGTSRFGELFF
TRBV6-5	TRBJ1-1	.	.	TGTGCCAGCACTTGGGGCCGCGAGAACACTGAAGCTTTCTTT	CASTWGRENTEAFF
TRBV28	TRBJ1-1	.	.	TGTGCCAGCAGTTACAGGAGTGAAGCTTTCTTT	CASSYRSEAFF
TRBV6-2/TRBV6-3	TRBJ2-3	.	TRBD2	TGTGCCAGCAGTTACCCCATAGCGGGAGAGCCTCTGAGCACAGATACGCAGTATTTT	CASSYPIAGEPLSTDTQYF